Included here is one T cell receptor (beta chain) sequence, with context. Time point given: baseline, week 1 (first vaccination visit). Stated treatment: pre-vaccination baseline after standard-of-care therapy. New IDH1-mutant, ATRX-lost WHO grade 3 or 4 astrocytomas occurred in donors. Sequencing was performed with immunoSEQ multiplex PCR; in TCRdb, only in-frame clones are kept and a portion is missing. The sample consists of around 89,000 clones, about 83% of them appearing once. The J segment lost 4 bases and the V segment lost 4 bases, leaving 3 bases of the junction unmatched. The CDR3 sequence is 15 residues long. Germline V gene data show CDR1 as SGHRS and CDR2 as YFSETQ. The sample is drawn from a study of a mutant IDH1 vaccine in newly diagnosed glioma. As for the study in general: Pretreatment consisted of radiotherapy, temozolomide, or both, with most receiving both.

The TCR originated in a woman between 50 and 59 years old with glioma. The rearrangement uses TRBV5-1 and TRBJ2-2; TRBD2 matches 11 bases. The specimen comprised PBMCs, sampled from a glioma patient treated with radiotherapy, temozolomide or both. The CDR3 DNA reads TGCGCCAGCAGCCTAACTAGCGGGGGCACCGGGGAGCTGTTTTTT. Translation gives CASSLTSGGTGELFF. Filled out from reference TRBV5-1 and TRBJ2-2, the complete variable domain reads KAGVTQTPRYLIKTRGQQVTLSCSPISGHRSVSWYQQTPGQGLQFLFEYFSETQRNKGNFPGRFSGRQFSNSRSEMNVSTLELGDSALYLCASSLTSGGTGELFFGEGSRLTVL.